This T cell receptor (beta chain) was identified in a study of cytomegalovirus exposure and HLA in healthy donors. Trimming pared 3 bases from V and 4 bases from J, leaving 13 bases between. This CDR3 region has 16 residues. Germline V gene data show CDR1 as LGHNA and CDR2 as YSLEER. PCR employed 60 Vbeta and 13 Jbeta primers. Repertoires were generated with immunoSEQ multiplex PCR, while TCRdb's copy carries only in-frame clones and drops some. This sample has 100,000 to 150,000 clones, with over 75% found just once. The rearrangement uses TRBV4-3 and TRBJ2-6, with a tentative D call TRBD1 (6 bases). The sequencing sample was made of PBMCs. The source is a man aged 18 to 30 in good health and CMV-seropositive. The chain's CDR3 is CASSQDSWAGANVLTF. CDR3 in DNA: TGCGCCAGCAGCCAGGACAGTTGGGCCGGGGCCAACGTCCTGACTTTC.